This TCR beta chain derives from a study of cytomegalovirus exposure and HLA in healthy donors. Assay: immunoSEQ multiplex PCR; the TCRdb copy retains only in-frame clones and omits some. The repertoire includes around 60,000 clones, about 92% of them detected once, and over 1% sits in the top ten. Unmatched junction bases numbered 7, after V lost 3 bases and J lost 2 bases. The germline V gene encodes CDR1 MNHEY and CDR2 SVGAGI. The CDR3 runs 16 residues. The chain employs TRBV6-5 and TRBJ2-5; 9 nucleotides match TRBD2. The source of this sequence is a woman younger than 35 in good health and CMV-seronegative. Input material: PBMCs. Here the CDR3 reads CASSYRRGGWQETQYF. Here the CDR3 DNA reads TGTGCCAGCAGTTATAGGCGGGGGGGCTGGCAAGAGACCCAGTACTTC.